Below, 18 T cell receptor beta chains from the same sample are listed, as sequenced in a study of blood T cell repertoires in COVID-19. Assay: immunoSEQ multiplex PCR; the TCRdb copy retains only in-frame clones and omits some. The table shows just under 250,000 clones, with around 88% occurring only once. Sequenced material: PBMCs or T cells enriched from blood (not recorded which). These receptors came from a woman aged 25-40 years who had recovered from COVID-19.

The V gene is TRBV29-1, the J gene TRBJ1-2; D perhaps matches TRBD1 (5 bases). CDR3 size: 11 residues. CDR1 is SQVTM, CDR2 ANQGSEA, per germline. V lost 6 bases to trimming and J lost 6 bases, with 11 bases between them. The CDR3 sequence is CSVSGVNGYTF. Written as DNA, the CDR3 is TGCAGCGTCTCGGGGGTCAATGGCTACACCTTC.

The chain carries TRBV4-1 and TRBJ2-4, with D tentatively TRBD2 (7 bases). Germline values: CDR1 MGHRA, CDR2 YSYEKL. The V gene lost 5 bases and the J gene lost 5 bases, with 13 bases spanning the gap. The CDR3 is 14 amino acids. DNA of the CDR3: TGCGCCAGCAGCAAAGGGGGGGGCGAAAACATTCAGTACTTC. Protein sequence: CASSKGGGENIQYF.

The chain couples TRBV4-2 to TRBJ1-4; the match to TRBD1 covers 10 bases. In germline, CDR1 is LGHNA, CDR2 YNFKEQ. Trimming at V came to 3 bases and at J to 8 bases, leaving 9 bases not matched to a gene. The CDR3 sequence is 16 residues long. The CDR3 here is CASSQSGQGEGEKLFF. Written as DNA, the CDR3 is TGTGCCAGCAGCCAGTCTGGACAGGGGGAAGGCGAAAAACTGTTTTTT.

This clone was picked up a small number of times. The chain links TRBV30 to TRBJ1-6, with 7 positions matching TRBD1. This CDR3 region has 18 residues. Germline assignment: CDR1 GTSNPN and CDR2 SVGIG (reference sequence). J gave up 4 bases and V 2 bases, and 14 bases lay outside the gene matches. CDR3 amino acids: CAWSRTGTAQNYNSPLHF. In DNA, the CDR3 is TGTGCCTGGAGTAGGACCGGGACAGCCCAGAATTATAATTCACCCCTCCACTTT. Supplemented by reference TRBV30 and TRBJ1-6, the full variable domain reads SQTIHQWPATLVQPVGSPLSLECTVEGTSNPNLYWYRQAAGRGLQLLFYSVGIGQISSEVPQNLSASRPQDRQFILSSKKLLLSDSGFYLCAWSRTGTAQNYNSPLHFGNGTRLTVT.

The V gene is TRBV4-3, the J gene TRBJ2-3; D gene unclear. V was pared by 0 bases and J by 1 base, with 11 bases between. CDR3 length: 16 residues. The germline CDR1 and CDR2 sequences are LGHNA and YSLEER. The CDR3, as DNA: TGCGCCAGCAGCCAAGATTCTAGTATGGGCACAGATACGCAGTATTTT. Its protein is CASSQDSSMGTDTQYF.

This chain links TRBV4-3 with TRBJ2-1; D is perhaps TRBD1 (6 bases). V was pared by 1 base and J by 9 bases, with 13 bases between. CDR1 is LGHNA, CDR2 YSLEER, per germline. The CDR3 totals 14 residues. CDR3 coding DNA: TGCGCCAGCAGCCAAGGGAACAGGGTAGGTGAGCAGTTCTTC. This gives the protein CASSQGNRVGEQFF.

This chain uses TRBV28 with TRBJ1-2; D may be TRBD1 (6 bases). Per germline, CDR1 MDHEN and CDR2 SYDVKM. Trimming removed 6 bases from V and 2 bases from J, with 10 bases in between. CDR3 length: 13 amino acids. In DNA form, the CDR3 reads TGTGCCAGCAGCTATGGACAGAACTATGGCTACACCTTC. Translated, it gives CASSYGQNYGYTF.

This clone was counted once. The gene calls are TRBV4-3 and TRBJ1-2, with TRBD1 identical over 9 bases. The CDR3 has 13 residues. Germline V gives CDR1 LGHNA, CDR2 YSLEER. Trimming at V came to 4 bases and at J to 6 bases, leaving 3 bases not matched to a gene. The CDR3 loop reads CASSPRTGDGYTF. The CDR3 DNA reads TGCGCCAGCAGCCCTAGGACAGGGGATGGCTACACCTTC.

The V call is TRBV28, the J call TRBJ2-1, with D perhaps TRBD2 (5 bases). There are 13 residues in the CDR3. The germline V and J ends were trimmed by 2 bases and 8 bases, with 10 bases remaining between them. The germline gives CDR1 MDHEN, CDR2 SYDVKM. The CDR3 sequence is CASSLLVRDEQFF. The CDR3 bases are TGTGCCAGCAGTTTACTAGTGCGGGATGAGCAGTTCTTC.

A remark on this clone: An end of the junction does not agree with germline; a read error may underlie this. The genes are TRBV20-1 and TRBJ1-2; 7 bases are shared with TRBD1. The CDR3 length is 10 residues. Germline V gene lookup returns CDR1 DFQATT and CDR2 SNEGSKA (reference sequence). This CDR3 is CTDRVYGYTF. The CDR3 DNA is TGTACCGACAGGGTCTATGGCTACACCTTC.

This chain uses TRBV11-2 with TRBJ1-2, with a tentative D call TRBD1 (6 bases). Between the trimmed V and J ends, which lost 8 bases and 0 bases, there was a span of 16 bases. CDR3 length: 15 residues. Germline assignment: CDR1 SGHAT and CDR2 FQNNGV. CDR3 in amino acids: CASGIPWGPNYGYTF. DNA for the CDR3: TGTGCCAGCGGAATACCGTGGGGGCCTAACTATGGCTACACCTTC. Supplemented by reference TRBV11-2 and TRBJ1-2, the full variable domain reads EAGVAQSPRYKIIEKRQSVAFWCNPISGHATLYWYQQILGQGPKLLIQFQNNGVVDDSQLPKDRFSAERLKGVDSTLKIQPAKLEDSAVYLCASGIPWGPNYGYTFGSGTRLTVV.

The rearrangement uses TRBV25-1 and TRBJ2-5; 7 bases are a match to TRBD1. The CDR3 is 15 residues long. Germline CDR1 and CDR2: MGHDK and SYGVNS. Trimming at V came to 7 bases and at J to 2 bases, leaving 10 bases not matched to a gene. CDR3 in DNA: TGTGCCAGCATTGCGGACAGGCGGTCGCAAGAGACCCAGTACTTC. It specifies CASIADRRSQETQYF. The full variable domain, completed using reference TRBV25-1 and TRBJ2-5, is EADIYQTPRYLVIGTGKKITLECSQTMGHDKMYWYQQDPGMELHLIHYSYGVNSTEKGDLSSESTVSRIRTEHFPLTLESARPSHTSQYLCASIADRRSQETQYFGPGTRLLVL.

The chain couples TRBV30 to TRBJ1-3; TRBD1 matches 12 bases. Losses at the gene ends were 5 bases for V and 4 bases for J; bases not matched to a gene: 6. Germline V CDR1 and CDR2: GTSNPN, SVGIG (reference sequence). This CDR3 comprises 15 residues. The CDR3 protein is CAWLGQGAPGNTIYF. The DNA of the CDR3 is TGTGCCTGGTTGGGACAGGGGGCGCCGGGAAACACCATATATTTT.

The chain recombines TRBV9 with TRBJ2-1, with 7 nucleotides matching TRBD2. V trimming: 0 bases; J trimming: 5 bases; junction bases outside the gene matches: 5. The CDR3 is 15 amino acids. Per germline, CDR1 SGDLS and CDR2 YYNGEE. Here the CDR3 DNA reads TGTGCCAGCAGCGTAGAAGGACTAGGCAACAATGAGCAGTTCTTC. Protein sequence: CASSVEGLGNNEQFF.

This clone was picked up one time. J is TRBJ1-6 and V is TRBV7-2, with D perhaps matching TRBD1 (5 bases). Germline V lookup: CDR1 SGHTA, CDR2 FQGNSA. The V end was cut by 2 bases, the J end by 7 bases, with 9 bases between. The CDR3 consists of 14 residues. The CDR3 here is CASSLNRQNSPLHF. The CDR3, as DNA: TGTGCCAGCAGCTTAAACAGGCAAAATTCACCCCTCCACTTT.

The chain combines TRBV5-4 with TRBJ2-3; 7 bases are a match to TRBD1. CDR1 and CDR2 from the germline V gene are SGHNT and YYREEE (reference sequence). This CDR3 has 15 amino acids. The J segment lost 0 bases and the V segment lost 3 bases, leaving 4 bases of the junction unmatched. The CDR3, as DNA: TGTGCCAGCAGCTCGACAGGGTATAGCACAGATACGCAGTATTTT. Translating gives CASSSTGYSTDTQYF.

The chain is built from TRBV7-2 and TRBJ1-3; D not certain. The V end lost 3 bases, the J end lost 2 bases, and 11 bases lay between the germline ends. The CDR3 consists of 15 residues. Germline CDR1 reads SGHTA; CDR2 reads FQGNSA. The CDR3 nucleotides are TGTGCCAGCAGCTTCTCACCCAGTGCTGGAAACACCATATATTTT. Translation gives CASSFSPSAGNTIYF.

This clone appeared a few times. The V call is TRBV20-1, the J call TRBJ2-1; D might be TRBD2 (6 bases). The CDR3 has 14 residues. Germline lookup yields CDR1 DFQATT and CDR2 SNEGSKA (reference sequence). V lost 3 bases and J lost 8, with 17 bases in between. CDR3 protein: CSASWGRPGDEQFF. The CDR3 region has the DNA TGCAGTGCTAGTTGGGGGAGGCCAGGCGATGAGCAGTTCTTC.